Each of the 26 T cell receptor beta chains below was sequenced from the same sample in a study of beta chain features in type 1 diabetes. Reverse transcribing all isolated RNA meant expressed TCRB transcripts were sequenced. TCRdb keeps only in-frame clones here, not all; method: immunoSEQ multiplex PCR. The sample gives about 290,000 clones, about 8% of which show up once; more than 1% is in the top ten. The sequenced sample was central memory CD4+ T cells from blood. These receptors all come from a woman younger than 30 in good health.

The V gene is TRBV7-3, the J gene TRBJ2-1; TRBD2 agrees at 10 bases. CDR1 is SGHTA, CDR2 FQGTGA, per germline. The CDR3 spans 13 residues. Losses at the gene ends were 5 bases for V and 11 bases for J; bases not matched to a gene: 6. The CDR3 loop is CASSKGLAEKQFF. The CDR3 nucleotides are TGTGCCAGCAGCAAAGGACTAGCGGAGAAGCAGTTCTTC.

The rearrangement uses TRBV18 and TRBJ2-5, with 8 bases that match TRBD2. The CDR3 totals 17 residues. Germline V CDR1 and CDR2: KGHSH, LQKENI. V gave up 3 bases and J gave up 2 bases; unmatched junction bases: 11. The CDR3 sequence: CASSPLSGGGIQETQYF. The CDR3 nucleotides read TGTGCCAGCTCACCGTTAAGCGGCGGGGGGATTCAAGAGACCCAGTACTTC.

This clone appeared a single time. The rearrangement uses TRBV7-9 and TRBJ1-1; D remains ambiguous. The CDR3 extends over 15 amino acids. The germline gives CDR1 SEHNR, CDR2 FQNEAQ (reference sequence). Trimming pared 4 bases from V and 4 bases from J, leaving 16 bases between. The CDR3: CASSSGVRYSTEAFF. The CDR3 DNA reads TGTGCCAGCAGCTCCGGTGTAAGGTATAGCACTGAAGCTTTCTTT.

This clone was picked up many times. This chain connects TRBV18 to TRBJ2-7; 9 bases are a match to TRBD1. The J segment lost 4 bases and the V segment lost 4 bases, leaving 2 bases of the junction unmatched. CDR1 and CDR2 from the germline V gene are KGHSH and LQKENI. The CDR3 has 13 amino acids. The CDR3 sequence: CASSQTGGYEQYF. CDR3 nucleotides: TGTGCCAGCTCACAGACAGGGGGGTACGAGCAGTACTTC.

This clone appeared a few times. V is TRBV10-3 and J is TRBJ2-5; 7 bases match TRBD1. The CDR3 extends over 14 amino acids. J gave up 4 bases and V 4 bases, and 6 bases lay outside the gene matches. Germline V lookup: CDR1 ENHRY, CDR2 SYGVKD. This CDR3 is CAISGQGSGETQYF. In nucleotides, the CDR3 is TGTGCCATCAGTGGACAGGGTTCCGGAGAGACCCAGTACTTC.

This clone occurred a few times. DNA of the CDR3: TGTGCCAGCAGCCCGGACAGGGGGCGGACCGGGGAGCTGTTTTTT. As protein: CASSPDRGRTGELFF. J is TRBJ2-2 and V is TRBV4-2; 11 bases agree with TRBD1. The length of the CDR3 is 15 residues. Losses at the gene ends were 4 bases for V and 5 bases for J; bases not matched to a gene: 3. Germline CDR1 and CDR2: LGHNA and YNFKEQ.

Comment on this clone: Different DNA sequences within this sample yield the same CDR3. The rearrangement links TRBV7-2 to TRBJ2-3; D is ambiguous. The CDR3 has 14 residues. The V gene's germline CDR1 is SGHTA and CDR2 FQGNSA. V was trimmed by 2 bases and J by 1 base, leaving 7 bases between them. CDR3 loop: CASSLYGGTDTQYF. DNA for the CDR3: TGTGCCAGCAGCTTATATGGCGGCACAGATACGCAGTATTTT.

The table lists this clone with a few counts. The genes are TRBV30 and TRBJ2-4, with a possible D match to TRBD2 (6 bases). The CDR3 extends over 15 amino acids. V was clipped by 4 bases and J by 0 bases, with 13 bases between them. The V gene's germline CDR1 is GTSNPN and CDR2 SVGIG (reference sequence). Written as DNA, the CDR3 is TGTGCCTGGACACGTCCGGGACTAGCCAAAAACATTCAGTACTTC. Its translation is CAWTRPGLAKNIQYF.

This clone was observed a handful of times. The rearrangement uses TRBV27 and TRBJ1-5; 7 bases match TRBD1. The CDR3 has 16 residues. Germline CDR1 and CDR2: MNHEY and SMNVEV (reference sequence). The V segment lost 3 bases and the J segment 1 base; nucleotides outside the gene matches: 6. The CDR3 spells CASSFLGQKSNQPQHF. The CDR3 nucleotides are TGTGCCAGCAGTTTCTTGGGACAGAAAAGCAATCAGCCCCAGCATTTT.

This rearrangement joins TRBV7-9 to TRBJ2-7; TRBD2 might be the D (7 bases). From germline, CDR1 is SEHNR and CDR2 FQNEAQ (reference sequence). V lost 3 bases to trimming and J lost 9 bases, with 15 bases between them. The CDR3 length is 13 residues. CDR3 DNA: TGTGCCAGCAGCTTTTCGGGGGGCTTACGGCAGTACTTC. This translates into CASSFSGGLRQYF. The full variable domain, in which reference TRBV7-9 and TRBJ2-7 provide the parts outside the CDR3, is DTGVSQNPRHKITKRGQNVTFRCDPISEHNRLYWYRQTLGQGPEFLTYFQNEAQLEKSRLLSDRFSAERPKGSFSTLEIQRTEQGDSAMYLCASSFSGGLRQYFGPGTRLTVT.

This clone was recorded at least ten times. The V and J genes are TRBV27 and TRBJ2-3; the D is unclear. The V end was cut by 7 bases, the J end by 8 bases, with 19 bases between. This CDR3 comprises 14 residues. Germline values: CDR1 MNHEY, CDR2 SMNVEV (reference sequence). CDR3 region: CASTIGLLGGTQYF. CDR3 in DNA: TGTGCCAGCACCATAGGGCTATTGGGTGGTACGCAGTATTTT.

The CDR3: CASSLAIRQKGTDTQYF. The CDR3, as DNA: TGTGCCAGCAGCTTAGCGATCCGGCAGAAAGGCACAGATACGCAGTATTTT. The V and J genes are TRBV7-2 and TRBJ2-3, with D unresolved. This CDR3 comprises 17 residues. Germline CDR1 SGHTA, CDR2 FQGNSA. V shed 0 bases and J shed 1 base, with 14 bases lying between them.

The chain combines TRBV25-1 with TRBJ1-2; D gene unclear. CDR3 size: 12 residues. V lost 2 bases and J 8 bases, leaving 9 bases between the germline ends. Per the germline V gene, CDR1 is MGHDK and CDR2 is SYGVNS. This chain's CDR3 is CASSEPFLGYTF. In DNA form, the CDR3 reads TGTGCCAGCAGTGAACCCTTCCTGGGCTACACCTTC.

The sample holds a few counts of this clone. This chain uses TRBV7-2 with TRBJ2-3; possible D gene TRBD2, 6 bases. Trimming stripped 5 bases from V and 4 bases from J, with 13 bases between. The CDR3 sequence is 14 residues long. The germline CDR1 and CDR2 sequences are SGHTA and FQGNSA. The CDR3 region is CASSQRTGADTQYF. CDR3 nucleotides: TGTGCCAGCAGCCAACGCACGGGGGCAGATACGCAGTATTTT.

This clone occurred many times. The chain is built from TRBV28 and TRBJ2-7, with D possibly called TRBD1 or TRBD2 (5 bases each). V lost 4 bases, J lost 5 bases, and 9 bases lay in between. Per the germline V gene, CDR1 is MDHEN and CDR2 is SYDVKM. This CDR3 is 12 amino acids long. For the CDR3, the DNA is TGTGCCAGCAGTTACAGGAGGAACGAGCAGTACGTC. It yields the protein CASSYRRNEQYV.

The rearrangement uses TRBV15 and TRBJ1-4; 7 nucleotides match TRBD1. CDR1 is LNHNV, CDR2 YYDKDF, per germline (reference sequence). This CDR3 is built from 11 residues. The junction had 1 base not matched to a gene; V was cut back by 8 bases and J by 7 bases. CDR3 region: CATGDSEKLFF. In nucleotides, the CDR3 is TGTGCCACCGGGGACAGTGAAAAACTGTTTTTT.

This clone was seen a few times. This rearrangement joins TRBV18 to TRBJ2-6; D perhaps matches TRBD1 (5 bases). Trimming stripped 3 bases from V and 0 bases from J, with 9 bases between. This CDR3 contains 16 residues. Germline V gene lookup returns CDR1 KGHSH and CDR2 LQKENI. The CDR3 region has the DNA TGTGCCAGCTCACCCGACAGTTTCTCTGGGGCCAACGTCCTGACTTTC. As protein: CASSPDSFSGANVLTF.

The chain recombines TRBV5-4 with TRBJ2-6; D is undetermined. The CDR3 has 16 residues. Deletions cut 6 bases from V and 1 base from J, with 14 bases between. The germline V gene encodes CDR1 SGHNT and CDR2 YYREEE (reference sequence). The CDR3 DNA reads TGTGCCAGCACCCAAGAAGGTTCTTCTGGGGCCAACGTCCTGACTTTC. Protein: CASTQEGSSGANVLTF. The entire variable domain, with the rest obtained from reference TRBV5-4 and TRBJ2-6, is as follows: ETGVTQSPTHLIKTRGQQVTLRCSSQSGHNTVSWYQQALGQGPQFIFQYYREEENGRGNFPPRFSGLQFPNYSSELNVNALELDDSALYLCASTQEGSSGANVLTFGAGSRLTVL.

This clone was detected a few times. This CDR3 is CASSSRTGGAFGYTF. DNA for the CDR3: TGTGCCAGCAGCTCAAGAACAGGGGGCGCATTTGGCTACACCTTC. The gene calls are TRBV2 and TRBJ1-2, with 9 bases aligning to TRBD1. Per germline, CDR1 SNHLY and CDR2 FYNNEI. This CDR3 has 15 amino acids. Trimming at V came to 6 bases and at J to 7 bases, leaving 12 bases not matched to a gene.

Only a few counts were recorded for this clone. This rearrangement joins TRBV25-1 to TRBJ2-7; D may correspond to TRBD1 or TRBD2 (5 bases each). V lost 5 bases, J lost 2 bases, and 13 bases lay in between. In germline, CDR1 is MGHDK, CDR2 SYGVNS. The CDR3 is 14 residues long. The DNA for the CDR3 is TGTGCCAGCAGTCCTGGGACGAATACCTACGAGCAGTACTTC. Protein sequence: CASSPGTNTYEQYF.

This clone was detected many times. This chain connects TRBV11-2 to TRBJ2-3, with D possibly TRBD1 on 5 matching bases. V lost 1 base, J lost 5 bases, and 13 bases lay in between. The CDR3 has 15 residues. Germline V gene sequence: CDR1 SGHAT, CDR2 FQNNGV. CDR3 region: CASSLGSGQGDTQYF. As DNA, the CDR3 is TGTGCCAGCAGCTTAGGATCAGGGCAGGGAGATACGCAGTATTTT.

CDR3 nucleotide sequence: TGTGCCAGCAGTTTATCTGGCACAGATACGCAGTATTTT. Amino acid sequence: CASSLSGTDTQYF. The chain employs TRBV27 and TRBJ2-3; no clear D. The germline V gene has CDR1 MNHEY and CDR2 SMNVEV (reference sequence). The CDR3 extends over 13 amino acids. The ends were cut back, 0 bases at V and 1 base at J, with 2 bases in the middle.

In this sample, this clone turned up a few times. This chain joins TRBV4-2 and TRBJ2-5, with 13 bases lining up with TRBD2. CDR3 length: 15 amino acids. Germline assignment: CDR1 LGHNA and CDR2 YNFKEQ. The J segment lost 5 bases and the V segment lost 4 bases, leaving 4 bases of the junction unmatched. CDR3 nucleotide sequence: TGTGCCAGCAGCCCTACTAGCGGGGGGGCGGAGACCCAGTACTTC. Protein sequence: CASSPTSGGAETQYF.

In its sample, this clone was seen a few times. The V call is TRBV7-7, the J call TRBJ2-1; TRBD2 is a possible D gene (6 bases). V was cut by 1 base and J by 5 bases, with 9 bases left in between. CDR1 is SSHAT and CDR2 is FNYEAQ in the germline V gene (reference sequence). CDR3 length: 14 amino acids. The CDR3 region is CASSLGGRNNEQFF. Written as DNA, the CDR3 is TGTGCCAGCAGCTTAGGAGGGAGGAACAATGAGCAGTTCTTC.

The gene calls are TRBV6-5 and TRBJ2-1; the D gene is possibly TRBD2 (6 bases). The CDR3 covers 14 residues. The V and J ends lost 5 bases and 3 bases respectively, with 11 bases between them. CDR1 is MNHEY and CDR2 is SVGAGI in the germline V gene. This CDR3 is CASSMGLNYNEQFF. The DNA for the CDR3 is TGTGCCAGCAGTATGGGACTTAACTACAATGAGCAGTTCTTC.

This clone was counted a few times. The V gene is TRBV4-3, the J gene TRBJ2-3; 11 bases line up with TRBD2. The CDR3 length is 18 residues. V lost 0 bases and J lost 8; bases outside the gene matches: 13. CDR1 LGHNA and CDR2 YSLEER come from the germline V gene. CDR3 region: CASSQDTMIGLAGGTQYF. The CDR3 DNA reads as TGCGCCAGCAGCCAAGATACGATGATTGGTCTAGCGGGGGGTACGCAGTATTTT.